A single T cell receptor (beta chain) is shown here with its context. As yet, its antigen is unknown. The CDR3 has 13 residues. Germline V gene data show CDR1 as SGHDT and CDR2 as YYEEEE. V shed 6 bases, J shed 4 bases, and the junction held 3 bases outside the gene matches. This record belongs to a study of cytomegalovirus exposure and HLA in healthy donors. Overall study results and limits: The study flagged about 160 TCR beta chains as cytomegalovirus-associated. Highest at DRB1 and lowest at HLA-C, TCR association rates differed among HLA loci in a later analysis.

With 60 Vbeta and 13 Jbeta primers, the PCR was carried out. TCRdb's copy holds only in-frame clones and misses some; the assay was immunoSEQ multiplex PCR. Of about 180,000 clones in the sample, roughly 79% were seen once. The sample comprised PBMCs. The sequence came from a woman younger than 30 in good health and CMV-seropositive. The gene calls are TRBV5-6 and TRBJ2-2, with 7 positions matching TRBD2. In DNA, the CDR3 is TGTGCCAGCACAGGGAGGGGCACCGGGGAGCTGTTTTTT. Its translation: CASTGRGTGELFF.